The 25 T cell receptor beta chains presented below share a single source sample, sequenced in a study of vaccination effects on CD4 cells after COVID-19 (dated by TCRdb to 2022 to 2024). Library generation was performed with the immunoSEQ multiplex PCR assay. Sourced from immuneACCESS, this table was stored by TCRdb with only in-frame sequences that have V and J called. A share of the clones is absent; for the studies checked, an unresolved V gene accounts for under half, and the remainder has no known explanation. The sample contains about 73,000 clones, 65% to 75% of them found a single time. Clones ranked in the top ten supply around 2.9% of the sample. These receptors are not linked to any known antigen. In the ViraFEST assay, PBMC were stimulated with viral peptide pools, and antigen-specific CD4+ T cell clonotypes were then identified by expansion using TCR sequencing. After more than 9 days of culture, CD4+ T cells were isolated with the EasySep CD4+ T cell isolation kit. Healthy vaccine recipients had no prior SARS-CoV-2 infection, confirmed by negative nucleocapsid antibodies before and after vaccination.

The source material was CD4+ T cells from PBMCs cultured with HCoV-NL63 spike peptides, sampled before COVID-19 vaccination. The cell subset or site label corresponds to: HCoV-NL63 spike overlapping peptide pool stimulation. These receptors all come from a human donor who received a COVID-19 vaccine.

This clone was seen only once. The J gene is TRBJ1-1, the V gene TRBV5-1; D may be TRBD1 (5 bases). Germline V CDR1 and CDR2: SGHRS, YFSETQ. The V end was cut by 2 bases, the J end by 4 bases, with 9 bases between. This CDR3 spans 13 amino acids. In DNA, the CDR3 is TGCGCCAGCAGCTTTCAGGGTGCCACTGAAGCTTTCTTT. Amino acid sequence: CASSFQGATEAFF.

J is TRBJ1-5 and V is TRBV11-2; 7 positions match TRBD1. Germline V lookup: CDR1 SGHAT, CDR2 FQNNGV. CDR3 length equals 15 residues. The junction had 13 bases not matched to a gene; V was cut back by 5 bases and J by 9 bases. CDR3 sequence (DNA): TGTGCCAGCAGCCTAGGGACAGATCCTCCTGGGCCCCAGCATTTT. The encoded protein is CASSLGTDPPGPQHF.

This chain connects TRBV24-1 to TRBJ1-1; 8 positions match TRBD1. The CDR3 runs 15 residues. Germline CDR1 is KGHDR and CDR2 is SFDVKD. V dropped 3 bases and J dropped 3; count of bases not matched to a gene: 5. DNA of the CDR3: TGTGCCACCAGTGATGCCACACAGGGGGACACTGAAGCTTTCTTT. This gives the protein CATSDATQGDTEAFF.

Comment on this clone: The sample holds other DNA sequences that translate to the same CDR3. The chain recombines TRBV18 with TRBJ2-3; D is unresolved. The CDR3 sequence is 12 residues long. Trimming removed 3 bases from V and 3 bases from J, with 4 bases in between. The germline gives CDR1 KGHSH, CDR2 LQKENI. CDR3 coding DNA: TGTGCCAGCTCACCCGGGACAGATACGCAGTATTTT. Its translation: CASSPGTDTQYF.

This chain joins TRBV7-3 and TRBJ1-1; the D is unclear. The V end lost 3 bases, the J end lost 3 bases, and 8 bases lay between the germline ends. Germline values: CDR1 SGHTA, CDR2 FQGTGA. CDR3 length: 13 amino acids. CDR3 nucleotide sequence: TGTGCCAGCAGCTTGCTCGTAGACACTGAAGCTTTCTTT. Residues: CASSLLVDTEAFF.

This clone has just one count. The V call is TRBV12-2, the J call TRBJ1-2; the table's D call TRBD1 went unverified against the DNA. TRBV12-2 is recorded as a pseudogene. The CDR3 is 13 residues long. The CDR3 coding sequence is TGTGCAAGTCGCATACAGGGGAAATATGGCTACACCTTC. Its protein product is CASRIQGKYGYTF.

The V call is TRBV5-1, the J call TRBJ2-5, with 7 positions matching TRBD1. This CDR3 has 17 residues. Germline trimming cut 4 bases from V and 0 bases from J; bases unmatched to any gene: 12. Germline values: CDR1 SGHRS, CDR2 YFSETQ. CDR3 DNA sequence: TGCGCCAGCAGCCTGGCCCCGACGGGACAGTACCAAGAGACCCAGTACTTC. Translated: CASSLAPTGQYQETQYF.

V is TRBV4-1 and J is TRBJ1-3, with D tentatively TRBD1 (6 bases). The CDR3 loop spans 20 amino acids. Trimming removed 5 bases at V and 3 bases at J, with 29 bases between. The germline CDR1 and CDR2 sequences are MGHRA and YSYEKL. This chain's CDR3 is CASSGSGGVQNENNGNTIYF. The CDR3 nucleotides read TGCGCCAGCAGCGGTAGTGGGGGCGTTCAGAATGAGAATAATGGAAACACCATATATTTT.

V usage is TRBV5-6 and J usage is TRBJ1-1, with D uncertain. Trimming stripped 1 base from V and 3 bases from J, with 16 bases between. The CDR3 contains 16 residues. Germline V gives CDR1 SGHDT, CDR2 YYEEEE. The CDR3 coding sequence is TGTGCCAGCAGCTTGTTATATGCCGGGCTGGACACTGAAGCTTTCTTT. Protein product: CASSLLYAGLDTEAFF.

The J gene is TRBJ2-3, the V gene TRBV5-1; 13 bases fit TRBD2. Losses at the gene ends were 0 bases for V and 1 base for J; bases not matched to a gene: 2. The CDR3 totals 17 residues. In germline, CDR1 is SGHRS, CDR2 YFSETQ. The CDR3 coding sequence is TGCGCCAGCAGCTTGGGGACTAGCGGGAGCGGCACAGATACGCAGTATTTT. Amino acids: CASSLGTSGSGTDTQYF.

The chain has TRBV28 and TRBJ2-7; D gene unclear. The V gene lost 8 bases and the J gene lost 2 bases, with 7 bases spanning the gap. Germline CDR1 is MDHEN and CDR2 is SYDVKM. The CDR3 spans 11 residues. In DNA, the CDR3 is TGTGCCAGCCATTTGCCCTACGAGCAGTACGTC. Translated: CASHLPYEQYV.

The rearrangement links TRBV24-1 to TRBJ1-2; the match to TRBD1 covers 8 bases. V dropped 4 bases and J dropped 3; count of bases not matched to a gene: 3. CDR1 and CDR2 (germline): KGHDR, SFDVKD. CDR3 length: 14 amino acids. This CDR3 reads CATSESTGDYGYTF. The CDR3 nucleotides are TGTGCCACCAGTGAATCGACAGGGGACTATGGCTACACCTTC.

This clone was recorded a few times. The chain links TRBV5-1 to TRBJ1-5, with TRBD1 as a possible D gene (5 bases). V lost 0 bases and J lost 9, with 13 bases in between. The CDR3 has 14 residues. Germline V CDR1 and CDR2: SGHRS, YFSETQ. The CDR3, as DNA: TGCGCCAGCAGCTTGGACCAGGGAGTTGCGCCCCAGCATTTT. Translation gives CASSLDQGVAPQHF.

Only one count was recorded for this clone. The rearrangement joins TRBV5-5 to TRBJ1-5; D call uncertain. The CDR3 extends over 16 amino acids. Deletions cut 4 bases from V and 0 bases from J, with 14 bases between. Per the germline V gene, CDR1 is SGHKS and CDR2 is YYEKEE (reference sequence). The DNA for the CDR3 is TGTGCCAGCAGCCTTCATCCGATTTATAGCAATCAGCCCCAGCATTTT. Translating it yields CASSLHPIYSNQPQHF.

CDR3 nucleotides: TGTGCCACCAGTAAAGACAGGGGTATCTCCTACGAGCAGTACGTC. Residues: CATSKDRGISYEQYV. The chain employs TRBV15 and TRBJ2-7, with 8 bases that match TRBD1. CDR3 size: 15 residues. V shed 6 bases, J shed 0 bases, and the junction held 7 bases outside the gene matches. Germline V gene data show CDR1 as LNHNV and CDR2 as YYDKDF (reference sequence).

The V gene is TRBV2, the J gene TRBJ1-5; 8 bases match TRBD1. Trimming at V came to 6 bases and at J to 6 bases, leaving 4 bases not matched to a gene. CDR3 length: 13 amino acids. Per the germline V gene, CDR1 is SNHLY and CDR2 is FYNNEI. CDR3 residues: CASSLTGGQPQHF. The CDR3 DNA reads TGTGCCAGCAGCCTAACAGGGGGTCAGCCCCAGCATTTT.

J is TRBJ2-7 and V is TRBV18; D is uncertain. The CDR3 sequence is 13 residues long. V dropped 5 bases and J dropped 9 bases, with 17 bases sitting between them. Looked up from germline, CDR1 is KGHSH and CDR2 is LQKENI. CDR3 amino acids: CASSATIGSGQYV. The CDR3 DNA follows: TGTGCCAGCTCAGCCACCATCGGTTCGGGGCAGTACGTC.

This clone showed up just a few times. CDR3 in amino acids: CASRNRFHGYTF. CDR3 nucleotide sequence: TGTGCCAGCAGAAACAGGTTCCATGGCTACACCTTC. The J gene is TRBJ1-2, the V gene TRBV6-5; D may be TRBD1 (5 bases). The germline V and J ends were trimmed by 6 bases and 6 bases, with 11 bases remaining between them. From germline, CDR1 is MNHEY and CDR2 SVGAGI. The CDR3 is 12 residues long.

The chain uses TRBV2 and TRBJ1-4; D is uncertain. Trimming took off 7 bases at V and 4 bases at J, with 16 bases between the two ends. This CDR3 contains 15 residues. Germline V lookup: CDR1 SNHLY, CDR2 FYNNEI. In DNA form, the CDR3 reads TGTGCCAGCACCGCCCAAAGACGGGATAATGAAAAACTGTTTTTT. Translation gives CASTAQRRDNEKLFF.

The J gene is TRBJ2-2, the V gene TRBV18, with no clear D. CDR3 size: 16 residues. CDR1 is KGHSH and CDR2 is LQKENI in the germline V gene. V shed 3 bases and J shed 1 base, with 12 bases lying between them. The CDR3 DNA follows: TGTGCCAGCTCACCGATCGGTCGAGGGAACACCGGGGAGCTGTTTTTT. Protein sequence: CASSPIGRGNTGELFF.

V usage is TRBV6-5 and J usage is TRBJ2-5; D is possibly TRBD1 or TRBD2 (6 bases each). V was cut by 5 bases and J by 1 base, with 14 bases left in between. This CDR3 contains 15 residues. Germline CDR1 MNHEY, CDR2 SVGAGI. The CDR3, as DNA: TGTGCCAGCAGTATCCGGGGGCAGATCCAAGAGACCCAGTACTTC. It specifies CASSIRGQIQETQYF.

This CDR3 is CASSLTPRVQYF. DNA of the CDR3: TGTGCCAGCAGTTTGACACCCAGGGTTCAGTACTTC. V usage is TRBV28 and J usage is TRBJ2-4, with D perhaps matching TRBD1 (5 bases). V lost 3 bases and J 11 bases, leaving 11 bases between the germline ends. Germline V lookup: CDR1 MDHEN, CDR2 SYDVKM. This CDR3 has 12 residues.

This chain joins TRBV24-1 and TRBJ2-1; D tentatively reads TRBD1 or TRBD2 (5 bases each). V was pared by 6 bases and J by 9 bases, with 8 bases between. The CDR3 is made up of 11 amino acids. Germline assignment: CDR1 KGHDR and CDR2 SFDVKD. CDR3 residues: CATSRGGEQFF. For the CDR3, the DNA is TGTGCCACCAGTCGGGGCGGTGAGCAGTTCTTC.

The chain uses TRBV28 and TRBJ1-2; D is perhaps TRBD1 (5 bases). Germline-derived CDR1 and CDR2 are MDHEN and SYDVKM. Trimming stripped 6 bases from V and 10 bases from J, with 18 bases between. This CDR3 has 13 amino acids. The CDR3 loop reads CASRTGTQKYYTF. The CDR3 DNA sequence: TGTGCCAGCAGGACCGGGACCCAGAAGTACTACACCTTC.

This chain joins TRBV28 and TRBJ1-4; D might be TRBD1 (6 bases). V was shortened by 6 bases and J by 5 bases, with 16 bases between the two germline ends. Germline V lookup: CDR1 MDHEN, CDR2 SYDVKM. The CDR3 runs to 15 residues. CDR3: CASRSLGGGNEKLFF. The CDR3 bases are TGTGCCAGCAGGTCGCTAGGGGGTGGGAATGAAAAACTGTTTTTT.